Described below is a single T cell receptor beta chain sequence and its context. Its antigen is as yet unknown. The unexposed donors gave CD4+ T cells in about 2010-2018, prior to COVID-19. Isolation of CD4+ T cells took place after about 9 days in culture. Unexposed-donor CD4+ T cells were probed with SARS-CoV-2 S/N and four cold-coronavirus spikes, cells permitting. On days 3 and 7, cultures got half fresh IL-2 medium. This table comes from immunoSEQ multiplex PCR, and its TCRdb copy is limited to in-frame clones, with some not included. The table shows tens of thousands of clones, with 76% occurring only once. This CDR3 contains 17 residues. V was cut by 3 bases and J by 0 bases, with 14 bases left in between. CDR1 KGHSH and CDR2 LQKENI come from the germline V gene. The data were obtained in a study of CD4 T cells in relation to SARS-CoV-2 and coronaviruses. Findings and limits, study-wide: Compared with monoreactive clones, crossreactive clones showed significantly weaker SARS-CoV-2 expansion. In around 60% of donors, memory CD4+ clonotypes crossrecognized SARS-CoV-2 and at least one common cold coronavirus spike.

The V and J genes are TRBV18 and TRBJ2-2; no clear D. The source material was CD4+ T cells from PBMCs, cultured in vitro. The origin of this receptor is a human donor in good health. The CDR3 DNA reads as TGTGCCAGCTCACCGAACGACCAGTACACGAACACCGGGGAGCTGTTTTTT. Amino acid sequence: CASSPNDQYTNTGELFF.